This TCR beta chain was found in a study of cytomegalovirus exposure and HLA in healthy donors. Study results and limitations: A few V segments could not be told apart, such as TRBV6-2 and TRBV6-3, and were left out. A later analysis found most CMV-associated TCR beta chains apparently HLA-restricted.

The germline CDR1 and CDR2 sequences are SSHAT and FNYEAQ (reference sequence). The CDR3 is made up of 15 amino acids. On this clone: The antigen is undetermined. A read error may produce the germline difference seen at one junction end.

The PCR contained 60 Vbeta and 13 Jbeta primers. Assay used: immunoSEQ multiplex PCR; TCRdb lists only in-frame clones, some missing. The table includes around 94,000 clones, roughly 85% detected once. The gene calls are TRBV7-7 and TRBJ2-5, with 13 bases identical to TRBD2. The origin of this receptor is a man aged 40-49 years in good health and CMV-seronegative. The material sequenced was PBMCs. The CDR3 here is CASSLLAGGSETQYF. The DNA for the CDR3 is TGTGCTAGCAGCTTACTAGCGGGGGGGTCGGAGACCCAGTACTTC.